The present T cell receptor (beta chain) was sequenced within a study of blood T cell repertoires in COVID-19. Across the whole study: Nucleic acid was either cDNA or gDNA, and it came from T cells, B-cell-depleted T cells, or PBMCs.

Authors' data handling: It was from reference gene primer amplification that nucleated cell counts were estimated. This table comes from immunoSEQ multiplex PCR, and its TCRdb copy is limited to in-frame clones, with some not included. That table is the source of V, J and clone size, and D and trimming were worked out from the DNA. This table has a few hundred thousand clones, approximately 88% appearing once. The CDR3 is 16 amino acids. Germline lookup yields CDR1 SGHDT and CDR2 YYEEEE. The J segment lost 4 bases and the V segment lost 4 bases, leaving 11 bases of the junction unmatched. The TCR comes from a woman between 25 and 40 years old with COVID-19, enrolled during active disease. The sequencing sample was made of peripheral blood. The chain combines TRBV5-6 with TRBJ2-3; the match to TRBD2 covers 8 bases. The CDR3 DNA sequence: TGTGCCAGCAGCCCTCACGGGGGGGAGAGGGCAGATACGCAGTATTTT. Translated, it gives CASSPHGGERADTQYF.